These 11 T cell receptor beta chains came from one sample sequenced in a study. TCRdb re-called the 5' RACE reads with MiXCR, one entry per CDR3 protein. The table includes approximately 60,000 distinct CDR3 sequences, 20% to 25% detected once. Sequencing used memory CD4+ T cells sorted from a lymph node. This sample's subset: memory CD4+ T cells, CD4+CD45RO+CD25-. The receptors stem from a female donor with breast cancer.

Notes on this clonotype: Mismatch with germline at one junction end may stem from a read error. The chain is built from TRBV7-2 and TRBJ2-2, with D perhaps being TRBD1 or TRBD2 (6 bases each). This CDR3 has 16 amino acids. Germline CDR1 and CDR2: SGHTA and FQGNSA. The CDR3 nucleotides are TGTGCCGGCAGCTCCGAGGGGGGTACTAACACCGGGGAGCTGTTTTTT. It yields the protein CAGSSEGGTNTGELFF.

Details on this clonotype: Possible read error: a much larger clone is one base away. The chain is built from TRBV6-6 and TRBJ1-5; TRBD1 matches 11 bases. The V gene's germline CDR1 is MNHNY and CDR2 SVGAGI (reference sequence). This CDR3 is built from 13 residues. In nucleotides, the CDR3 is TGTGCCAGCGGACAGGGGGCCGTTCAGCTCCAGCATTTT. Residues: CASGQGAVQLQHF.

This clonotype appeared a few times. The chain uses TRBV7-9 and TRBJ1-6; D uncertain. Germline CDR1 is SEHNR and CDR2 is FQNEAQ (reference sequence). The CDR3 contains 14 residues. Trimming removed 0 bases from V and 3 bases from J, with 3 bases in between. The CDR3 coding sequence is TGTGCCAGCAGCTTAGCCAGCTATAATTCACCCCTCCACTTT. It translates to CASSLASYNSPLHF. The whole variable domain, remainder taken from reference TRBV7-9 and TRBJ1-6, is DTGVSQNPRHKITKRGQNVTFRCDPISEHNRLYWYRQTLGQGPEFLTYFQNEAQLEKSRLLSDRFSAERPKGSFSTLEIQRTEQGDSAMYLCASSLASYNSPLHFGNGTRLTVT.

The chain employs TRBV7-2 and TRBJ2-3; the match to TRBD2 covers 11 bases. With 5 bases clipped from V and 7 bases from J, the junction kept 11 bases outside the gene matches. Per the germline V gene, CDR1 is SGHTA and CDR2 is FQGNSA. This CDR3 has 16 amino acids. In nucleotides, the CDR3 is TGTGCCAGCAGCCATATAAGCGGGACTAGCGGCCATACGCAGTATTTT. Translating it yields CASSHISGTSGHTQYF.

This clonotype has a count of ten or more. V and J are TRBV7-9 and TRBJ1-2; D not resolved. Trimming stripped 5 bases from V and 11 bases from J, with 12 bases between. The CDR3 runs 11 residues. Germline-derived CDR1 and CDR2 are SEHNR and FQNEAQ (reference sequence). In nucleotides, the CDR3 is TGTGCCAGCAGCCCCATCCGAGGGTACACCTTC. The encoded protein is CASSPIRGYTF.

This rearrangement joins TRBV24-1 to TRBJ2-1; 9 positions agree with TRBD2. Germline V CDR1 and CDR2: KGHDR, SFDVKD. The CDR3 consists of 17 residues. V was pared by 7 bases and J by 4 bases, with 13 bases of the junction left unmatched. The CDR3 DNA follows: TGTGCCACCAGCGGCCAAGCGAGAAGCGGGAGGTACAATGAGCAGTTCTTC. It encodes CATSGQARSGRYNEQFF.

V is TRBV20-1 and J is TRBJ2-3, with 10 bases matching TRBD1. CDR1 is DFQATT and CDR2 is SNEGSKA in the germline V gene (reference sequence). CDR3 length: 15 residues. V trimming: 3 bases; J trimming: 5 bases; junction bases outside the gene matches: 8. The CDR3 sequence is CSASDPGQGRDTQYF. Written as DNA, the CDR3 is TGCAGTGCTAGCGATCCGGGACAGGGGAGAGATACGCAGTATTTT.

The chain uses TRBV5-1 and TRBJ1-1, with 8 positions matching TRBD1. Losses at the gene ends were 4 bases for V and 5 bases for J; bases not matched to a gene: 7. Germline CDR1 and CDR2: SGHRS and YFSETQ. This CDR3 has 14 residues. The CDR3 reads CASSRGQDLTEAFF. Here the CDR3 DNA reads TGCGCCAGCAGCCGGGGACAGGATCTGACTGAAGCTTTCTTT.

The chain employs TRBV20-1 and TRBJ2-4; 8 nucleotides align to TRBD2. The CDR3 covers 14 residues. V lost 3 bases and J lost 6; bases outside the gene matches: 7. Germline lookup yields CDR1 DFQATT and CDR2 SNEGSKA (reference sequence). The CDR3 reads CSARTSASGNIQYF. Here the CDR3 DNA reads TGCAGTGCTAGGACTAGCGCCTCCGGAAACATTCAGTACTTC.

This chain links TRBV7-3 with TRBJ2-6, with unresolved D. This CDR3 has 13 amino acids. Per germline, CDR1 SGHTA and CDR2 FQGTGA. Between the trimmed V and J ends, which lost 6 bases and 5 bases, there was a span of 8 bases. CDR3 residues: CASSISWANVLTF. For the CDR3, the DNA is TGTGCCAGCAGTATTAGCTGGGCCAACGTCCTGACTTTC. Using reference TRBV7-3 and TRBJ2-6 for the parts outside the CDR3, the full variable domain is GAGVSQTPSNKVTEKGKYVELRCDPISGHTALYWYRQSLGQGPEFLIYFQGTGAADDSGLPNDRFFAVRPEGSVSTLKIQRTERGDSAVYLCASSISWANVLTFGAGSRLTVL.

This clonotype was observed a handful of times. V is TRBV9 and J is TRBJ2-7; 7 bases line up with TRBD2. The CDR3 length is 16 residues. Germline CDR1 is SGDLS and CDR2 is YYNGEE. With V trimmed by 7 bases and J by 2 bases, 15 bases remained unmatched. The CDR3 coding sequence is TGTGCCAGCGGGCCCGGCGGGGCTAGCGGAACCTACGAGCAGTACTTC. Its translation is CASGPGGASGTYEQYF.